What follows describes a single T cell receptor beta chain. Its antigen is as yet unknown. Sequencing used immunoSEQ multiplex PCR; TCRdb keeps in-frame clones, though not all of them. The table has about 33,000 clones, roughly 90% seen once; the top ten hold more than 4%. The data belong to a study of T cells in localized non-small cell lung cancer. Study results and caveats: Measurement of T cell clonality placed uninvolved adjacent lung highest, above the level in tumor. Greater blood T cell density accompanied longer overall survival.

The CDR3 covers 15 residues. Germline V lookup: CDR1 SGHAT, CDR2 FQDESV (reference sequence). V was shortened by 2 bases and J by 0 bases, with 8 bases between the two germline ends. The source of this sequence is a man aged 35-69 years with stage I lung adenocarcinoma. This rearrangement joins TRBV11-1 to TRBJ1-5; D is uncertain. Sequencing was performed on peripheral blood, taken before any cancer treatment. CDR3 bases: TGTGCCAGCAGCTTACGGCAGCTTAGCAATCAGCCCCAGCATTTT. Translation gives CASSLRQLSNQPQHF.